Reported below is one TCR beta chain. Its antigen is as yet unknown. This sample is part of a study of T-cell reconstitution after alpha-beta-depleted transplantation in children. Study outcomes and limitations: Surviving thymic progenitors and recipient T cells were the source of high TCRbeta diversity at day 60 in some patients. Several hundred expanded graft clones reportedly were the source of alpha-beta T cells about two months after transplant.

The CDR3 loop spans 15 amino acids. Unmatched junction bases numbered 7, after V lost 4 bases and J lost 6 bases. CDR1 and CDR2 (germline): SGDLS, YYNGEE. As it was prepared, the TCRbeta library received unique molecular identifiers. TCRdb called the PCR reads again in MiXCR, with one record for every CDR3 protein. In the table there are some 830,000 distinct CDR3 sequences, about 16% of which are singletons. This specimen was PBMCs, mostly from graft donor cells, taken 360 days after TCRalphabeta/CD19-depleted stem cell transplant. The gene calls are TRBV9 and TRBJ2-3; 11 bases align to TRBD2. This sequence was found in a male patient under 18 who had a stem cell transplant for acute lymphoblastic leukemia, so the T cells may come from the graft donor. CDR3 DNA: TGTGCCAGCAGCACACTAGCGGGAGTCCCCGATACGCAGTATTTT. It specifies CASSTLAGVPDTQYF.